Included here is one TCR beta chain sequence, with context. What it binds is not known. CDR3 length: 15 amino acids. Trimming stripped 9 bases from V and 0 bases from J, with 17 bases between. Germline V CDR1 and CDR2: SEHNR, FQNEAQ (reference sequence). This sample was included in a study of cytomegalovirus exposure and HLA in healthy donors. General study findings and limits: It was taken for granted in presence/absence analyses that sequencing depth across donors was roughly uniform. The study had only CMV serostatus as immune exposure information.

Donors counted as nominally healthy when sampled, yet unrecorded immune exposures were likely. The PCR used 60 Vbeta and 13 Jbeta primers. The data were produced by immunoSEQ multiplex PCR, yet TCRdb's version contains in-frame clones alone and is incomplete. The top ten clones hold about 7% of a sample with roughly 80,000 clones, over 70% of them seen once. This receptor was taken from a middle-aged woman in good health and CMV-seronegative. The rearrangement links TRBV7-9 to TRBJ2-5; D is perhaps TRBD1 (5 bases). Sequenced input: PBMCs. DNA for the CDR3: TGTGCCAGTACTCGGACAAGCGCGTACCAAGAGACCCAGTACTTC. Translated, it gives CASTRTSAYQETQYF. Variable domain in full (rest from reference TRBV7-9 and TRBJ2-5): DTGVSQNPRHKITKRGQNVTFRCDPISEHNRLYWYRQTLGQGPEFLTYFQNEAQLEKSRLLSDRFSAERPKGSFSTLEIQRTEQGDSAMYLCASTRTSAYQETQYFGPGTRLLVL.